These 9 T cell receptor beta chains originate from one sample sequenced in a study of blood T cell repertoires in COVID-19. Measured with immunoSEQ multiplex PCR; TCRdb has only the in-frame clones, and not every one. The repertoire holds around 68,000 clones, with roughly 91% as singletons. The sequencing input was peripheral blood. These receptors were obtained from a man between 50 and 59 years old with active COVID-19.

The chain couples TRBV27 to TRBJ2-7; 7 nucleotides match TRBD2. Germline values: CDR1 MNHEY, CDR2 SMNVEV (reference sequence). The CDR3 runs to 17 residues. V gave up 5 bases and J gave up 0 bases; unmatched junction bases: 13. The CDR3 protein is CASSRAGLLTSSYEQYF. The DNA for the CDR3 is TGTGCCAGCAGTCGAGCGGGACTCCTGACCAGCTCCTACGAGCAGTACTTC.

This clone was found once. J is TRBJ2-7 and V is TRBV24-1, with a tentative D call TRBD1 (5 bases). Trimming took off 3 bases at V and 0 bases at J, with 14 bases between the two ends. The CDR3 runs to 16 residues. The V gene's germline CDR1 is KGHDR and CDR2 SFDVKD. CDR3 coding DNA: TGTGCCACCAGTGATACGACTGTCACAGGCTCCTACGAGCAGTACTTC. Encoded protein: CATSDTTVTGSYEQYF.

The V and J genes are TRBV9 and TRBJ2-6; 7 nucleotides agree with TRBD1. After removal of 3 bases from V and 1 base from J, the junction contained 10 bases not matched to a gene. This CDR3 is built from 18 residues. Looked up from germline, CDR1 is SGDLS and CDR2 is YYNGEE. CDR3 protein: CASSATGTESSGANVLTF. The CDR3 DNA reads as TGTGCCAGCAGCGCAACCGGGACAGAGTCTTCTGGGGCCAACGTCCTGACTTTC.

This clone is a singleton in its sample. The chain uses TRBV7-2 and TRBJ2-7; no reliable D call. CDR3 length: 13 residues. Trimming shortened V by 1 base and J by 4 bases, and 8 bases separated the two germline ends. Germline V gives CDR1 SGHTA, CDR2 FQGNSA. Here the CDR3 DNA reads TGTGCCAGCAGCTTAGAACTTTCATACGAGCAGTACTTC. This encodes CASSLELSYEQYF. The full variable domain, completed using reference TRBV7-2 and TRBJ2-7, is GAGVSQSPSNKVTEKGKDVELRCDPISGHTALYWYRQSLGQGLEFLIYFQGNSAPDKSGLPSDRFSAERTGGSVSTLTIQRTQQEDSAVYLCASSLELSYEQYFGPGTRLTVT.

V gene TRBV6-5 combines with J gene TRBJ1-2; the D gene is possibly TRBD1 (5 bases). V lost 6 bases, J lost 4 bases, and 15 bases lay in between. The germline V gene encodes CDR1 MNHEY and CDR2 SVGAGI. The length of the CDR3 is 14 residues. The CDR3 DNA sequence: TGTGCCAGCAGCGGTCTTAGGGGCGGCTATGGCTACACCTTC. Translating it yields CASSGLRGGYGYTF.

The rearrangement links TRBV27 to TRBJ2-1; maybe TRBD2 (8 bases). Germline V gene sequence: CDR1 MNHEY, CDR2 SMNVEV (reference sequence). The V end was cut by 5 bases, the J end by 5 bases, with 19 bases between. The CDR3 runs to 16 residues. The DNA of the CDR3 is TGTGCCAGCAGTAACCCAGCGGGGGACAGCCACAATGAGCAGTTCTTC. This translates into CASSNPAGDSHNEQFF.

V is TRBV13 and J is TRBJ2-1, with 7 nucleotides matching TRBD2. This CDR3 has 17 amino acids. The trim removed 1 base at V and 4 bases at J, leaving 10 bases unmatched. The germline gives CDR1 PRHDT, CDR2 FYEKMQ (reference sequence). This CDR3 reads CASSLESRGGEYNEQFF. The CDR3, as DNA: TGTGCCAGCAGCTTAGAGTCTCGGGGAGGGGAGTACAATGAGCAGTTCTTC.

The V gene is TRBV6-6, the J gene TRBJ2-2, with 12 bases that match TRBD2. J lost 4 bases, V lost 5 bases, and 5 bases had no gene match. This CDR3 comprises 16 residues. Looked up from germline, CDR1 is MNHNY and CDR2 is SVGAGI (reference sequence). The CDR3 is CASSARGLAGTGELFF. As DNA, the CDR3 is TGTGCCAGCAGTGCCAGGGGACTAGCGGGCACCGGGGAGCTGTTTTTT.

This clone was recorded once. The chain recombines TRBV24-1 with TRBJ1-2, with 7 bases lining up with TRBD1. Germline loops: CDR1 KGHDR, CDR2 SFDVKD. CDR3 length equals 15 residues. V shed 3 bases and J 2 bases; nucleotides not matched to a gene: 5. Here the CDR3 reads CATSDRGQQNYGYTF. The CDR3 DNA sequence: TGTGCCACCAGTGATCGGGGACAGCAAAACTATGGCTACACCTTC.